A single sample is the source of the 4 T cell receptor beta chains below, sequenced in a study of blood T cell repertoires in COVID-19. Generated by immunoSEQ multiplex PCR, the TCRdb table keeps only in-frame clones and is missing some. The repertoire consists of tens of thousands of clones, with roughly 70% occurring once and the leading ten covering roughly 23%. Sequenced material: peripheral blood. These receptors all come from a man in his 60s with acute or convalescent COVID-19.

The V gene is TRBV5-4, the J gene TRBJ1-4; 11 bases match TRBD1. CDR1 and CDR2 from the germline V gene are SGHNT and YYREEE (reference sequence). The CDR3 totals 15 residues. J was trimmed by 8 bases and V by 4 bases; bases with no gene match: 7. The CDR3 nucleotides read TGTGCCAGCAGCGCGGACAGGGGGCCAGGCGAAAAACTGTTTTTT. As protein: CASSADRGPGEKLFF.

The V gene is TRBV5-1, the J gene TRBJ2-2, with TRBD1 identical over 7 bases. The germline V gene has CDR1 SGHRS and CDR2 YFSETQ. Trimming took 4 bases from V and 0 from J; bases not matched to a gene: 3. This CDR3 spans 15 amino acids. DNA of the CDR3: TGCGCCAGCAGCAAAGACAGGGCGAACACCGGGGAGCTGTTTTTT. It encodes CASSKDRANTGELFF.

J is TRBJ1-5 and V is TRBV30; D is perhaps TRBD1 (5 bases). The germline V and J ends were trimmed by 5 bases and 7 bases, with 15 bases remaining between them. From germline, CDR1 is GTSNPN and CDR2 SVGIG (reference sequence). CDR3 length: 13 residues. CDR3 residues: CAWEPGGDQPQHF. The CDR3 nucleotides are TGTGCCTGGGAGCCGGGAGGGGACCAGCCCCAGCATTTT.

This rearrangement joins TRBV11-2 to TRBJ2-3; 8 positions match TRBD2. This CDR3 has 17 residues. Germline loops: CDR1 SGHAT, CDR2 FQNNGV. The V segment lost 5 bases and the J segment 1 base; nucleotides outside the gene matches: 11. CDR3: CASSRGPSGSGTDTQYF. CDR3 nucleotides: TGTGCCAGCAGCAGAGGTCCAAGCGGGAGCGGCACAGATACGCAGTATTTT. The variable domain in full, completed from reference TRBV11-2 and TRBJ2-3, reads EAGVAQSPRYKIIEKRQSVAFWCNPISGHATLYWYQQILGQGPKLLIQFQNNGVVDDSQLPKDRFSAERLKGVDSTLKIQPAKLEDSAVYLCASSRGPSGSGTDTQYFGPGTRLTVL.